Presented here are 25 T cell receptor beta chains from one specimen sequenced in a study of blood T cell repertoires in COVID-19. TCRdb keeps only in-frame clones here, not all; method: immunoSEQ multiplex PCR. Found here are just over 250,000 clones, 88% of them singletons; the top ten hold roughly 4%. Source material: peripheral blood. Source of these receptors: a man aged 60 to 75 who had recovered from COVID-19.

The rearrangement uses TRBV15 and TRBJ2-1; 9 bases match TRBD1. The V gene end was trimmed by 3 bases and the J gene end by 5 bases; junction bases not matched to a gene: 5. Germline V gene sequence: CDR1 LNHNV, CDR2 YYDKDF (reference sequence). The CDR3 is 15 residues long. CDR3 sequence: CATSSGQGLHNEQFF. Written as DNA, the CDR3 is TGTGCCACCAGCAGTGGACAGGGGTTGCACAATGAGCAGTTCTTC.

The rearrangement links TRBV6-5 to TRBJ2-7; possibly TRBD1 for D (5 bases). Trimming shortened V by 5 bases and J by 2 bases, and 13 bases separated the two germline ends. Germline CDR1 is MNHEY and CDR2 is SVGAGI. This CDR3 comprises 14 residues. DNA for the CDR3: TGTGCCAGCAGTCCCCTGACAGCAACCTACGAGCAGTACTTC. Translation: CASSPLTATYEQYF.

The table lists this clone with a count of one. This chain links TRBV19 with TRBJ2-1, with 7 nucleotides matching TRBD1. Germline V CDR1 and CDR2: LNHDA, SQIVND (reference sequence). This CDR3 contains 14 residues. Trimming removed 7 bases from V and 10 bases from J; junction bases left unmatched: 13. CDR3 residues: CASTVKRGGYEQFF. The DNA of the CDR3 is TGTGCCAGTACGGTGAAGAGAGGGGGCTACGAGCAGTTCTTC.

As DNA, the CDR3 is TGTGCCAGCAGTATCACCGGGACAGGGGGCCACGAGCAGTACTTC. It codes for CASSITGTGGHEQYF. The chain joins TRBV27 to TRBJ2-7; 12 bases are a match to TRBD1. The trim removed 5 bases at V and 5 bases at J, leaving 7 bases unmatched. The CDR3 sequence is 15 residues long. Germline CDR1 is MNHEY and CDR2 is SMNVEV (reference sequence).

The chain combines TRBV27 with TRBJ2-1; D may be TRBD2 (6 bases). Per germline, CDR1 MNHEY and CDR2 SMNVEV (reference sequence). This CDR3 is 15 amino acids long. V shed 3 bases and J shed 2 bases, with 11 bases lying between them. CDR3 sequence (DNA): TGTGCCAGCAGTTTGGGGAGGTTCACCTACAATGAGCAGTTCTTC. Amino acid sequence: CASSLGRFTYNEQFF.

CDR3 nucleotides: TGTGCCAGCAGCCCTTCACCGGGGGGATCTACTGAAGCTTTCTTT. This encodes CASSPSPGGSTEAFF. This rearrangement joins TRBV6-4 to TRBJ1-1; possibly TRBD1 for D (5 bases). The germline V gene encodes CDR1 MRHNA and CDR2 SNTAGT. This CDR3 contains 15 residues. V dropped 6 bases and J dropped 5 bases, with 19 bases sitting between them.

This chain joins TRBV10-2 and TRBJ2-1; 11 bases are a match to TRBD2. V shed 6 bases and J 4 bases; nucleotides not matched to a gene: 5. Germline lookup yields CDR1 WSHSY and CDR2 SAAADI. The CDR3 totals 15 residues. The CDR3 sequence is CASRGGTSGYNEQFF. DNA for the CDR3: TGCGCCAGCAGGGGGGGGACTAGCGGTTACAATGAGCAGTTCTTC.

V usage is TRBV4-1 and J usage is TRBJ1-1, with D unresolved. V was pared by 0 bases and J by 0 bases, with 8 bases between. CDR3 length: 15 residues. In germline, CDR1 is MGHRA, CDR2 YSYEKL. The chain's CDR3 is CASSQDQDLNTEAFF. The CDR3 coding sequence is TGCGCCAGCAGCCAAGATCAGGATCTGAACACTGAAGCTTTCTTT.

In nucleotides, the CDR3 is TGTGCCAGCAGCCCCCCGGCTGGCGGGGGGGCAGATACGCAGTATTTT. As protein: CASSPPAGGGADTQYF. The chain combines TRBV3-1 (or the pseudogene TRBV3-2) with TRBJ2-3; 9 positions match TRBD2. Germline V gene sequence: CDR1 LGHDT, CDR2 YNNKEL (reference sequence). This CDR3 contains 16 residues. V lost 4 bases and J lost 4; bases outside the gene matches: 9.

The chain joins TRBV2 to TRBJ2-7, with 11 bases matching TRBD1. This CDR3 has 16 amino acids. The germline V gene encodes CDR1 SNHLY and CDR2 FYNNEI. V trimming: 1 base; J trimming: 3 bases; junction bases outside the gene matches: 5. Written as DNA, the CDR3 is TGTGCCAGCAGTGAAGTTGGTGGGACAGGGGGCTACGAGCAGTACTTC. Translated, it gives CASSEVGGTGGYEQYF.

The gene calls are TRBV9 and TRBJ2-5; TRBD2 might be the D (6 bases). Looked up from germline, CDR1 is SGDLS and CDR2 is YYNGEE. With 6 bases removed from V and 5 bases from J, the gap between germline ends came to 14 bases. The CDR3 is 13 residues long. The CDR3 loop is CASTSGDRETQYF. The CDR3 coding sequence is TGTGCCAGCACGTCGGGGGATCGGGAGACCCAGTACTTC.

The chain employs TRBV5-6 and TRBJ1-5; D gene uncertain. Trimming left V 1 base short and J 3 bases short, with 11 bases between. Germline CDR1 reads SGHDT; CDR2 reads YYEEEE. The CDR3 has 15 residues. The CDR3 region has the DNA TGTGCCAGCAGCTTGTTAGCAGACGTCAATCAGCCCCAGCATTTT. The encoded protein is CASSLLADVNQPQHF. Using reference TRBV5-6 and TRBJ1-5 for the parts outside the CDR3, the full variable domain is DAGVTQSPTHLIKTRGQQVTLRCSPKSGHDTVSWYQQALGQGPQFIFQYYEEEERQRGNFPDRFSGHQFPNYSSELNVNALLLGDSALYLCASSLLADVNQPQHFGDGTRLSIL.

V usage is TRBV19 and J usage is TRBJ2-7, with 8 bases identical to TRBD1. CDR3 length: 17 residues. The trim removed 5 bases at V and 2 bases at J, leaving 14 bases unmatched. From germline, CDR1 is LNHDA and CDR2 SQIVND (reference sequence). Here the CDR3 reads CASSPGTGNGDAYEQYF. The CDR3 nucleotides are TGTGCCAGTAGTCCCGGGACAGGCAATGGGGATGCCTACGAGCAGTACTTC.

About this clone: Different DNA sequences within this sample yield the same CDR3. The chain links TRBV12-5 to TRBJ1-3, with D maybe TRBD1 (5 bases). Germline V gives CDR1 LGHNT, CDR2 FRNRAP. The CDR3 loop spans 14 amino acids. The ends were cut back, 6 bases at V and 0 bases at J, with 9 bases in the middle. CDR3 region: CASGPDSSGNTIYF. CDR3 coding DNA: TGTGCTAGTGGCCCAGACAGCTCTGGAAACACCATATATTTT.

The rearrangement links TRBV6-5 to TRBJ1-2; 12 bases match TRBD1. V shed 4 bases and J 4 bases; nucleotides not matched to a gene: 4. This CDR3 has 15 residues. The germline CDR1 and CDR2 sequences are MNHEY and SVGAGI. In DNA, the CDR3 is TGTGCCAGCAGTTCTCCGGGACAGGGGGCCTATGGCTACACCTTC. This gives the protein CASSSPGQGAYGYTF.

The CDR3 loop reads CASSLEVSRDYGYTF. The CDR3 coding sequence is TGTGCCAGCAGCTTGGAGGTCTCGCGGGACTATGGCTACACCTTC. The chain couples TRBV5-4 to TRBJ1-2, with unresolved D. Trimming removed 0 bases at V and 3 bases at J, with 12 bases between. The CDR3 has 15 amino acids. Germline V gives CDR1 SGHNT, CDR2 YYREEE (reference sequence).

The genes are TRBV15 and TRBJ2-7; TRBD1 matches at 8 bases. V shed 9 bases and J 2 bases; nucleotides not matched to a gene: 6. This CDR3 comprises 13 residues. Per the germline V gene, CDR1 is LNHNV and CDR2 is YYDKDF (reference sequence). The CDR3 DNA reads TGTGCCACGAGACAGGGGAGCGCCTACGAGCAGTACTTC. It specifies CATRQGSAYEQYF.

The chain employs TRBV27 and TRBJ1-1, with a weak D call TRBD1 (5 bases). Germline V gene data show CDR1 as MNHEY and CDR2 as SMNVEV (reference sequence). The CDR3 is 13 amino acids. V gave up 4 bases and J gave up 4 bases, with 10 bases separating them. The CDR3 coding sequence is TGTGCCAGCAGTTGGGGCACGAGCACTGAAGCTTTCTTT. It yields the protein CASSWGTSTEAFF.

V and J are TRBV7-7 and TRBJ2-5; 7 positions agree with TRBD2. This CDR3 contains 14 residues. Unmatched junction bases numbered 8, after V lost 5 bases and J lost 5 bases. Germline V lookup: CDR1 SSHAT, CDR2 FNYEAQ (reference sequence). CDR3 nucleotides: TGTGCCAGCAGCGCAGGTCAGGGAGGGGAGACCCAGTACTTC. Protein sequence: CASSAGQGGETQYF.

The chain combines TRBV10-3 with TRBJ1-1, with a weak D call TRBD1 (6 bases). CDR3 size: 12 residues. The V end lost 4 bases, the J end lost 6 bases, and 9 bases lay between the germline ends. From germline, CDR1 is ENHRY and CDR2 SYGVKD. CDR3 nucleotide sequence: TGTGCCATCAGTGCCGGACAGCCTGAAGCTTTCTTT. It yields the protein CAISAGQPEAFF.

This clone appeared once. The chain carries TRBV5-1 and TRBJ1-6; D remains unclear. With 4 bases removed from V and 0 bases from J, the gap between germline ends came to 14 bases. Per germline, CDR1 SGHRS and CDR2 YFSETQ. The CDR3 totals 17 residues. CDR3 region: CASSTTPRSSYNSPLHF. CDR3 DNA: TGCGCCAGCAGCACCACTCCCCGGAGCTCCTATAATTCACCCCTCCACTTT.

A word on this clone: One end of the junction varies from germline; a read error may be responsible. This chain links TRBV7-7 with TRBJ2-3; possibly TRBD1 for D (5 bases). The CDR3 runs to 16 residues. The V gene's germline CDR1 is SSHAT and CDR2 FNYEAQ (reference sequence). The CDR3 region is CASSAQGSTSTDTQYF. CDR3 DNA sequence: TGTGCTAGCAGCGCCCAGGGCTCAACTAGCACAGATACGCAGTATTTT. The whole variable domain, filled in from reference TRBV7-7 and TRBJ2-3, reads GAGVSQSPRYKVTKRGQDVTLRCDPISSHATLYWYQQALGQGPEFLTYFNYEAQPDKSGLPSDRFSAERPEGSISTLTIQRTEQRDSAMYRCASSAQGSTSTDTQYFGPGTRLTVL.

The rearrangement uses TRBV20-1 and TRBJ2-7; no definite D call. The CDR3 is 11 residues long. Trimming removed 0 bases from V and 3 bases from J, with 3 bases in between. Per germline, CDR1 DFQATT and CDR2 SNEGSKA (reference sequence). For the CDR3, the DNA is TGCAGTGCTAGAGATCACTACGAGCAGTACTTC. This translates into CSARDHYEQYF.

The CDR3 sequence: CASNAGQAIIETQYF. The CDR3 DNA reads as TGTGCCAGCAACGCGGGACAGGCGATTATAGAGACCCAGTACTTC. The gene calls are TRBV7-9 and TRBJ2-5; 8 nucleotides match TRBD1. Germline CDR1 and CDR2: SEHNR and FQNEAQ (reference sequence). The CDR3 runs 15 residues. The junction had 11 bases not matched to a gene; V was cut back by 7 bases and J by 4 bases.

As to this clone: The junction differs from germline at one of its ends, possibly a read error. This chain joins TRBV3-1 (or the pseudogene TRBV3-2) and TRBJ1-2; D is unclear. Germline V lookup: CDR1 LGHDT, CDR2 YNNKEL (reference sequence). This CDR3 spans 14 amino acids. The CDR3 nucleotides read TGTGCCAGCAGCCCCCCCGGCAACAACTACGGCTACACCTTC. Amino acids: CASSPPGNNYGYTF.